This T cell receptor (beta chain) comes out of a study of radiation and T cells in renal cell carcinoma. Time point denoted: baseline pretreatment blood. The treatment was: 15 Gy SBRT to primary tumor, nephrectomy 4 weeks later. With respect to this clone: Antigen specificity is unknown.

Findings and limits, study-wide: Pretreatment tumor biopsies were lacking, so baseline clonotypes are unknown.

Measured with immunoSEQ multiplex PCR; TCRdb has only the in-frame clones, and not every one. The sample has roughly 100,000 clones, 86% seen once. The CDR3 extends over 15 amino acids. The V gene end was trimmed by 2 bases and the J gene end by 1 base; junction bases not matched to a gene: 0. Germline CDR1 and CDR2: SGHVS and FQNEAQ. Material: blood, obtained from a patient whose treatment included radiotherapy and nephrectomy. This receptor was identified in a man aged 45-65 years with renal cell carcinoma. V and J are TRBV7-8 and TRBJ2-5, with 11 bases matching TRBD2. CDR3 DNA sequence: TGTGCCAGCAGCTTAACTAGCGGGGGCCAAGAGACCCAGTACTTC. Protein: CASSLTSGGQETQYF.